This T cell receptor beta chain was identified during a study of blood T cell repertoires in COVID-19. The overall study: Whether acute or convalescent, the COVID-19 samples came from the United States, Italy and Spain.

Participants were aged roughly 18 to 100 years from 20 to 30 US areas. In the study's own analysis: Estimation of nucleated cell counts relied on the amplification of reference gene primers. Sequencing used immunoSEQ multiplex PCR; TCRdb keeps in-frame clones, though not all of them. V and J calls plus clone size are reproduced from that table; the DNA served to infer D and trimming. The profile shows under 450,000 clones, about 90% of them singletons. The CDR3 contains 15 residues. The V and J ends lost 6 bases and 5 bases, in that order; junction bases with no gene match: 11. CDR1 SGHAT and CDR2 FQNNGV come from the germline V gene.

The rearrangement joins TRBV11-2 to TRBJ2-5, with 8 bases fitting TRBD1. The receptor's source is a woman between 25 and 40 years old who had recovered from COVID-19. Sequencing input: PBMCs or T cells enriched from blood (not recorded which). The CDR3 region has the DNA TGTGCCAGCAGACTTGGACAGGGAATGAGGGAGACCCAGTACTTC. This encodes CASRLGQGMRETQYF.